This TCR beta chain was documented in a study of cytomegalovirus exposure and HLA in healthy donors. About the research overall: Across 300 to 400 genotyped donors, 65% to 90% landed in the Caucasian-associated ancestry cluster.

PCR involved 60 Vbeta and 13 Jbeta primers. Measured with immunoSEQ multiplex PCR; TCRdb has only the in-frame clones, and not every one. The sample holds about 59,000 clones; 65% to 90% are singletons and the top ten take roughly 1.6%. J lost 5 bases, V lost 2 bases, and 5 bases had no gene match. The CDR3 consists of 15 residues. CDR1 and CDR2 (germline): MGHRA, YSYEKL. Findings and limits, study-wide: Further analysis was carried out later, and it showed several of the most significant clusters appearing linked to common viral pathogens. TCR beta sequences reportedly predicted most subjects' HLA-A and HLA-B alleles accurately.

Notes on this clone: Its antigen is still unknown.

The clonotype was recovered from a human donor in good health. The chain employs TRBV4-1 and TRBJ2-2, with 7 bases aligning to TRBD1. The sequenced sample was PBMCs. CDR3 DNA: TGCGCCAGCAGCCAACATACAGGGGAGACCGGGGAGCTGTTTTTT. Its translation is CASSQHTGETGELFF.